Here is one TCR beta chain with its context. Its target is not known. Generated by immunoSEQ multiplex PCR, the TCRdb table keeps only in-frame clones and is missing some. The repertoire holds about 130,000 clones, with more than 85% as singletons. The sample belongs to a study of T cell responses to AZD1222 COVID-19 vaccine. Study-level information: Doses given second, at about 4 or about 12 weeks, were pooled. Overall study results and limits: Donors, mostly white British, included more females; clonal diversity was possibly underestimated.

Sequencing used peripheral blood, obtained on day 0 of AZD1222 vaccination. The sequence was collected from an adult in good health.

The CDR3 protein is CASSASGETYEQYF. The CDR3 bases are TGTGCCAGCAGCGCGAGCGGAGAAACCTACGAGCAGTACTTC. The chain is built from TRBV13 and TRBJ2-7; D possibly corresponds to TRBD2 (5 bases). This CDR3 region has 14 residues. Germline values: CDR1 PRHDT, CDR2 FYEKMQ (reference sequence). The V end was cut by 5 bases, the J end by 2 bases, with 13 bases between.